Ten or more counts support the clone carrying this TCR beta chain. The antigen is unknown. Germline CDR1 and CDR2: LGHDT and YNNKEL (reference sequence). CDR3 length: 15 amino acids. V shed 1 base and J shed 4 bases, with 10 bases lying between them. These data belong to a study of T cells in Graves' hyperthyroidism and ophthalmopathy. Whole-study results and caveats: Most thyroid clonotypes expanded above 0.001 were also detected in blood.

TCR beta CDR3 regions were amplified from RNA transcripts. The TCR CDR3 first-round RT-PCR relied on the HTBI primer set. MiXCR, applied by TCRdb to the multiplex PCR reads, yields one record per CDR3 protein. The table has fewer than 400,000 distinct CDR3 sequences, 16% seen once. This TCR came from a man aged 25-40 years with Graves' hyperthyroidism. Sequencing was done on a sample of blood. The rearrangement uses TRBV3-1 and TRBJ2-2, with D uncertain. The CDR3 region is CASSQGIRVTGELFF. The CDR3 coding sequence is TGTGCCAGCAGCCAAGGGATTAGGGTCACCGGGGAGCTGTTTTTT.